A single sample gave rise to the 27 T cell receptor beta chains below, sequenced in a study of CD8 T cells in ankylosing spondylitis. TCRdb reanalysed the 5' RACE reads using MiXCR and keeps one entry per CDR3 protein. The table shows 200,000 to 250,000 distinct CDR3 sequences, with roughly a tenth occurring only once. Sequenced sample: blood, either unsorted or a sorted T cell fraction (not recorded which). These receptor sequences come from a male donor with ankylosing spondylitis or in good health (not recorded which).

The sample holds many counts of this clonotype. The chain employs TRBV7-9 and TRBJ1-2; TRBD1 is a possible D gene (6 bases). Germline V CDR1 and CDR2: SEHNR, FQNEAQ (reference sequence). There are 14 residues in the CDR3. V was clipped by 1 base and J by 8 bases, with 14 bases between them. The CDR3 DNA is TGTGCCAGCAGCTTAGACGGGGGCAGGGGCGGCTACACCTTC. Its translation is CASSLDGGRGGYTF.

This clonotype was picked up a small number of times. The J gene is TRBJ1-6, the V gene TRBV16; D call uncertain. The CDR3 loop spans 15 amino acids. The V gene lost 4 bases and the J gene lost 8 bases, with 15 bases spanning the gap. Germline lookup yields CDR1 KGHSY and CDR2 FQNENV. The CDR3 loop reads CASSPPGVLDSPLHF. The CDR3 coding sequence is TGTGCCAGCAGCCCCCCTGGGGTCCTGGATTCACCCCTCCACTTT. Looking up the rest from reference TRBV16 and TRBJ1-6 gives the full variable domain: GEEVAQTPKHLVRGEGQKAKLYCAPIKGHSYVFWYQQVLKNEFKFLISFQNENVFDETGMPKERFSAKCLPNSPCSLEIQATKLEDSAVYFCASSPPGVLDSPLHFGNGTRLTVT.

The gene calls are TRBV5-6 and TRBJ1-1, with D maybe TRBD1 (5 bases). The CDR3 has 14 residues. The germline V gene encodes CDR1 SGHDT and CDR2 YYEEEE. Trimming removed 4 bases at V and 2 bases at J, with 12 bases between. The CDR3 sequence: CASSPGYRNTEAFF. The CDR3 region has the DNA TGTGCCAGCAGCCCAGGGTACCGAAACACTGAAGCTTTCTTT.

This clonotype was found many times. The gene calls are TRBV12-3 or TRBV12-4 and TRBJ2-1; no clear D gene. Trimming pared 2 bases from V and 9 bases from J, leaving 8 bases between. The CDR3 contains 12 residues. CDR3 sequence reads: CASSLIVGEQFF. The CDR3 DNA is TGTGCCAGCAGTTTAATTGTAGGTGAGCAGTTCTTC.

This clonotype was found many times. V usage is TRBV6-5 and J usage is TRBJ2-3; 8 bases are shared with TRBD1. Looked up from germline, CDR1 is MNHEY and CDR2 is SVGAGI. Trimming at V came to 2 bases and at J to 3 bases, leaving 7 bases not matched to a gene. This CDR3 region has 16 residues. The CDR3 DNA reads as TGTGCCAGCAGTTACGGACAGGGTTTGAGAACAGATACGCAGTATTTT. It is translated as CASSYGQGLRTDTQYF.

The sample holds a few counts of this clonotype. The CDR3 DNA follows: TGTGCCAGCAGCTTAGCCGTAGAGTACGAGCAGTACTTC. It yields the protein CASSLAVEYEQYF. This chain uses TRBV7-8 with TRBJ2-7; no definite D call. Germline values: CDR1 SGHVS, CDR2 FQNEAQ. The CDR3 consists of 13 residues. Trimming stripped 0 bases from V and 4 bases from J, with 7 bases between. Looking up the rest from reference TRBV7-8 and TRBJ2-7 gives the full variable domain: GAGVSQSPRYKVAKRGQDVALRCDPISGHVSLFWYQQALGQGPEFLTYFQNEAQLDKSGLPSDRFFAERPEGSVSTLKIQRTQQEDSAVYLCASSLAVEYEQYFGPGTRLTVT.

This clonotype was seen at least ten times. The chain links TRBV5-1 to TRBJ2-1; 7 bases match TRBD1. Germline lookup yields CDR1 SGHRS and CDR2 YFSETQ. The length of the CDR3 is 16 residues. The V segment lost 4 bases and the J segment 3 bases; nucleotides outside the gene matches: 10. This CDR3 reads CASSPEPGQFYNEQFF. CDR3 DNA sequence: TGCGCCAGCAGCCCTGAACCGGGACAGTTCTACAATGAGCAGTTCTTC.

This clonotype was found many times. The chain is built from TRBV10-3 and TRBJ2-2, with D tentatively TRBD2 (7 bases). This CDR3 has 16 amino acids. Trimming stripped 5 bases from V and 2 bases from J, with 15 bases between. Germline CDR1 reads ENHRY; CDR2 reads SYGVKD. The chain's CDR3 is CAISRRGGNNTGELFF. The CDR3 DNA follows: TGTGCCATCAGTCGAAGGGGGGGGAACAACACCGGGGAGCTGTTTTTT.

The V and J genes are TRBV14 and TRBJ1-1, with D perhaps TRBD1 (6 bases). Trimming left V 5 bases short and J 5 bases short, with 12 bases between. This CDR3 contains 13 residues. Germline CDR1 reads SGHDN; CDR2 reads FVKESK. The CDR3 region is CASSRGGRTEAFF. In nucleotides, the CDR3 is TGTGCCAGCAGCAGAGGGGGGAGGACTGAAGCTTTCTTT.

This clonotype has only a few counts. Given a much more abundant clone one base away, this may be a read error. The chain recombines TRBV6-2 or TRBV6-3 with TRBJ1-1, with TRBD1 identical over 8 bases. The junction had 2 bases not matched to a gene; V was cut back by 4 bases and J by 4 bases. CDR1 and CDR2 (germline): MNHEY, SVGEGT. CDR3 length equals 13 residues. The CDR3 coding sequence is TGTGCCAGCAGTTTCACAGGGGGCACTGAAGCTTTCTTT. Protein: CASSFTGGTEAFF.

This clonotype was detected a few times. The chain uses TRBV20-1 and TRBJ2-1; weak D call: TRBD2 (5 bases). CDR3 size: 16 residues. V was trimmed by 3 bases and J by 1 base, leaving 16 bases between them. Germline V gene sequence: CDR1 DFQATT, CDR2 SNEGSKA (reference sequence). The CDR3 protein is CSASSNEGSSYNEQFF. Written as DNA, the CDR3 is TGCAGTGCTAGTTCGAATGAGGGTAGTTCCTACAATGAGCAGTTCTTC.

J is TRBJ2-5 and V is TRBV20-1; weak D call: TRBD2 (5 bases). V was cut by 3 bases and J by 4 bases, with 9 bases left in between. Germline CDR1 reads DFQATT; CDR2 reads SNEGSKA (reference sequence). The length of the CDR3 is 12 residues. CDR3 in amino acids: CSASGERETQYF. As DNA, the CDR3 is TGCAGTGCTAGCGGGGAACGAGAGACCCAGTACTTC.

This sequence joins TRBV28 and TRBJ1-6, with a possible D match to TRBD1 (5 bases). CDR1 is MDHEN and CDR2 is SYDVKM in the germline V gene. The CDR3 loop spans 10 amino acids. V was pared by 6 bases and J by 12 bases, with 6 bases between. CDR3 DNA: TGTGCCAGCAGCCAGGGACCCCTCCACTTT. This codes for CASSQGPLHF. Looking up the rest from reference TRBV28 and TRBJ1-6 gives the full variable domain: DVKVTQSSRYLVKRTGEKVFLECVQDMDHENMFWYRQDPGLGLRLIYFSYDVKMKEKGDIPEGYSVSREKKERFSLILESASTNQTSMYLCASSQGPLHFGNGTRLTVT.

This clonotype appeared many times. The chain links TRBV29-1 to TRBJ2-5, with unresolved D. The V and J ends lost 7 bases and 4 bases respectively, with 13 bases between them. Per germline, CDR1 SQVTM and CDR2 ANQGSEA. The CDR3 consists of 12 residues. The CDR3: CSALPGLETQYF. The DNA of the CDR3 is TGCAGCGCCCTCCCGGGTCTAGAGACCCAGTACTTC.

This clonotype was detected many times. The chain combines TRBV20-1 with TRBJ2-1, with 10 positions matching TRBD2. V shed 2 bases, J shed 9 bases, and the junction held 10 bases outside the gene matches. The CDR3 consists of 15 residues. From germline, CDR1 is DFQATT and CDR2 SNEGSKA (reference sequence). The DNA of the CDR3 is TGCAGTGCTAGATCTCAGCGGGGGGGTAAAGGTGAGCAGTTCTTC. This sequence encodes CSARSQRGGKGEQFF.

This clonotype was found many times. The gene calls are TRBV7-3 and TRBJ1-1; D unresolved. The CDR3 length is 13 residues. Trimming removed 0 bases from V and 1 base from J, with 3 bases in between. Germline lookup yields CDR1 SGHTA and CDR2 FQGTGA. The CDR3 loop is CASSLTKNTEAFF. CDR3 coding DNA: TGTGCCAGCAGCTTAACGAAGAACACTGAAGCTTTCTTT.

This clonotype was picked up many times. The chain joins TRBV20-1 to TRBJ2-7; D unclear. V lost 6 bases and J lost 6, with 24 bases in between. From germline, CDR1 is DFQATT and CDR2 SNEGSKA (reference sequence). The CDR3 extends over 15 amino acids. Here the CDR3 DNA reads TGCAGTGCATCATCTCCCCTGGCGCTTGCTAGCGAGCAGTACTTC. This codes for CSASSPLALASEQYF.

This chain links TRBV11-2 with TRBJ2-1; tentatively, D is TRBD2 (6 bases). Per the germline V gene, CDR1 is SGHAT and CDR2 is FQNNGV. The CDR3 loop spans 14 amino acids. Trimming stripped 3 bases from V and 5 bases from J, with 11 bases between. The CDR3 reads CASSFSGGHNEQFF. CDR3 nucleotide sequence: TGTGCCAGCAGCTTCTCCGGGGGACACAATGAGCAGTTCTTC.

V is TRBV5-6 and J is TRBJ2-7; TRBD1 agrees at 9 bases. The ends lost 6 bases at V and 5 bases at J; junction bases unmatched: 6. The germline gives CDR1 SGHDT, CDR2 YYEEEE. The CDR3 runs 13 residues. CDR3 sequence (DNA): TGTGCCAGCACCGGGACAGGGTCCGACGAGCAGTACTTC. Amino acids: CASTGTGSDEQYF.

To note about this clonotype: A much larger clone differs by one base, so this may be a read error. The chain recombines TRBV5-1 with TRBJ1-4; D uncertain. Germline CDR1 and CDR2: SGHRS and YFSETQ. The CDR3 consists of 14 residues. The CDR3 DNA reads TGCGCCAGCAGCTTGAAGTCAGCGAATGAAAAACTGATTTTT. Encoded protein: CASSLKSANEKLIF.

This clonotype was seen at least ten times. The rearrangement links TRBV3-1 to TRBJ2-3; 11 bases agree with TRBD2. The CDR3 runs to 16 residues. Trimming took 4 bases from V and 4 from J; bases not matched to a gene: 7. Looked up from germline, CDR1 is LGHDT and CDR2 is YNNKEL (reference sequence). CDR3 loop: CASSRVAGGRPDTQYF. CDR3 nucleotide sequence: TGTGCCAGCAGCCGAGTAGCGGGGGGGCGGCCAGATACGCAGTATTTT.

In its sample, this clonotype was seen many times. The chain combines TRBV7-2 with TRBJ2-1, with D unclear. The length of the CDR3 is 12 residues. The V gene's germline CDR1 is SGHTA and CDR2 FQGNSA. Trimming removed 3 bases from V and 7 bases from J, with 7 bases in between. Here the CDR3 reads CASSFSRNEQFF. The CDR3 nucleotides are TGTGCCAGCAGCTTTAGCAGGAATGAGCAGTTCTTC.

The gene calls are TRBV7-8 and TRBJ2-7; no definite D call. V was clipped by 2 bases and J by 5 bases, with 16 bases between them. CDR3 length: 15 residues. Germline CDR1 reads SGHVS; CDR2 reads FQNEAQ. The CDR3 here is CASSLRRGGVNEQYF. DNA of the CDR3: TGTGCCAGCAGCTTACGGAGAGGTGGTGTGAACGAGCAGTACTTC.

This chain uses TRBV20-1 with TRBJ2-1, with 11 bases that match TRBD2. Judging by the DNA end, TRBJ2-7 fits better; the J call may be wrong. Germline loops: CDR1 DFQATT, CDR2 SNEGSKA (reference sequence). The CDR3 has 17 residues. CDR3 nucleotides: TGCAGTGCTAGAGATCTGGCTAGCGGGGGGTCCTACAATGAGCAGTACTTC. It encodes CSARDLASGGSYNEQYF.

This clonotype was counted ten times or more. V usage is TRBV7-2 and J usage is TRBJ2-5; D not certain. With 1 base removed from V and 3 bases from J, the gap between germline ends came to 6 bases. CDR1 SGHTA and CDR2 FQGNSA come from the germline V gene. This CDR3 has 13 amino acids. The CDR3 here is CASSLVREETQYF. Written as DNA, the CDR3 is TGTGCCAGCAGCTTAGTAAGGGAAGAGACCCAGTACTTC.

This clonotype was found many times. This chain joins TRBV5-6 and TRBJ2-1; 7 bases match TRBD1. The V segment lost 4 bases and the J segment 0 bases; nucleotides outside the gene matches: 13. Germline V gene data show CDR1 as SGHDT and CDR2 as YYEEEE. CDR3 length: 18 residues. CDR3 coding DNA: TGTGCCAGCAGCCGATTTCCACAGGGGTCTTTCTCCTACAATGAGCAGTTCTTC. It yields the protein CASSRFPQGSFSYNEQFF.

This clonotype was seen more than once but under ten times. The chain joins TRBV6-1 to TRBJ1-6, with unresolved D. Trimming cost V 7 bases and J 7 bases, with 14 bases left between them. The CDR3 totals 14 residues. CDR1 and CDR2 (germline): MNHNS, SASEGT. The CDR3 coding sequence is TGTGCCAGCACCCTTAGGTGGAGGAATTCACCCCTCCACTTT. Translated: CASTLRWRNSPLHF.